The clone carrying this T cell receptor beta chain was recorded a few times. Germline assignment: CDR1 SGHTA and CDR2 FQGNSA. The CDR3 is 14 amino acids. Trimming cost V 2 bases and J 0 bases, with 8 bases left between them. Of the isolated RNA, all was reverse transcribed, and so the sequenced material was expressed TCRB transcripts. Measured with immunoSEQ multiplex PCR; TCRdb has only the in-frame clones, and not every one. The data show more than 110,000 clones, with about 7% seen just once and around 1.5% held by the top ten. The data originate from a study of beta chain features in type 1 diabetes.

The rearrangement links TRBV7-2 to TRBJ2-7, with D tentatively TRBD1 (5 bases). The sequence derives from a woman aged 30 to 39 in good health. Sequencing was performed on central memory CD4+ T cells from blood. CDR3 amino acids: CASSLMQGSYEQYF. The DNA of the CDR3 is TGTGCCAGCAGCTTAATGCAGGGCTCCTACGAGCAGTACTTC.